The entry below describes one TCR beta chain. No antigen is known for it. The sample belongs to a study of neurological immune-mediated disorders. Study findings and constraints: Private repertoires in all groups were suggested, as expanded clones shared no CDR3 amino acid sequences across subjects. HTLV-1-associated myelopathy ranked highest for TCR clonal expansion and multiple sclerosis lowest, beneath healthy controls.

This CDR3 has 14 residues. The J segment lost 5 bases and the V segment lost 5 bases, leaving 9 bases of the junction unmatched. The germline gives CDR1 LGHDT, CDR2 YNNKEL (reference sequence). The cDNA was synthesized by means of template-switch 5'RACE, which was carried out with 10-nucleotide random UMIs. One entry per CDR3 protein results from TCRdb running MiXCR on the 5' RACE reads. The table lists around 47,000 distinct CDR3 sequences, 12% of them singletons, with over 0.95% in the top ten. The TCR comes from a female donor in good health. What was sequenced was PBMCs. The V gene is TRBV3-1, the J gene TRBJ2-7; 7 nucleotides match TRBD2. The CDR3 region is CASSWRGGRNEQYF. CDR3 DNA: TGTGCCAGCAGCTGGCGGGGCGGGAGAAACGAGCAGTACTTC.